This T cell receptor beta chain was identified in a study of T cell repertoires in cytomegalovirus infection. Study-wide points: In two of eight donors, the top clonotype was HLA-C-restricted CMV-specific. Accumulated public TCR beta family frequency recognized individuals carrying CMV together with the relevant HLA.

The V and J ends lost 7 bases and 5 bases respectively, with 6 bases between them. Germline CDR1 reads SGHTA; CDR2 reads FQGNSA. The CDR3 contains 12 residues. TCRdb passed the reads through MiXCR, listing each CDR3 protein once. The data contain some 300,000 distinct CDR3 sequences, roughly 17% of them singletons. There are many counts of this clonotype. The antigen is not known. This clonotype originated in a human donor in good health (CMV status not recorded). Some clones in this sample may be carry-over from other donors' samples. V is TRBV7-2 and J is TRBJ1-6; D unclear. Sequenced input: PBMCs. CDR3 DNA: TGTGCCAGCAACTTTAATAATTCACCCCTCCACTTT. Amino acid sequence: CASNFNNSPLHF.